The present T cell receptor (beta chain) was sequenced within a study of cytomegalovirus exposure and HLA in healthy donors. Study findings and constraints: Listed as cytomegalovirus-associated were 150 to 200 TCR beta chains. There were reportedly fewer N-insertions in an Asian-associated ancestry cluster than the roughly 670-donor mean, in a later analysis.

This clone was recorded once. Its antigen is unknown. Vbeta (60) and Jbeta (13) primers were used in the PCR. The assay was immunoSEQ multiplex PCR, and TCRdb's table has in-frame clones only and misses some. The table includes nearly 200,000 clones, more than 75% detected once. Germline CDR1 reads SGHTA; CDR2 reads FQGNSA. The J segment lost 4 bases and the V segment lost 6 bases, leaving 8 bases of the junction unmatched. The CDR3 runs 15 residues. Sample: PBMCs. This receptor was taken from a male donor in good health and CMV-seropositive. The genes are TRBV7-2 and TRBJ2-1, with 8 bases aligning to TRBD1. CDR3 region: CASSRDRGKYNEQFF. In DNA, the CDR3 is TGTGCCAGCAGTCGAGACAGGGGAAAGTACAATGAGCAGTTCTTC.